What follows is one T cell receptor (beta chain) and its context. Its cognate antigen is unknown. This entry comes from a study of cytomegalovirus exposure and HLA in healthy donors. The germline V gene encodes CDR1 SEHNR and CDR2 FQNEAQ (reference sequence). V was shortened by 5 bases and J by 3 bases, with 19 bases between the two germline ends. The CDR3 is made up of 17 amino acids. PCR involved 60 Vbeta and 13 Jbeta primers. Method: immunoSEQ multiplex PCR; TCRdb's copy keeps in-frame clones and lacks some. The sample holds about 220,000 clones, over 75% seen once. Study results and limitations: The investigators catalogued 150 to 200 TCR beta chains as cytomegalovirus-associated.

The sequencing input was PBMCs. The chain joins TRBV7-9 to TRBJ1-4, with D possibly matching TRBD1 (6 bases). The sequence came from a male donor in good health and CMV-seronegative. This CDR3 is CASSKRTGGPANEKLFF. The CDR3 DNA reads TGTGCCAGCAGCAAACGAACGGGGGGCCCGGCTAATGAAAAACTGTTTTTT.